This T cell receptor beta chain was retrieved from a study of memory CD4+ T cells and cytomegalovirus serostatus. V lost 11 bases and J 6 bases, leaving 10 bases between the germline ends. Germline V gives CDR1 SGHVS, CDR2 FQNEAQ. The CDR3 loop spans 10 amino acids. This clone was seen more than once but under ten times. Produced via immunoSEQ multiplex PCR; TCRdb's table is partial and in-frame only. The sample includes tens of thousands of clones, roughly 76% seen only once; the top ten take approximately 4.5%. Single viable CD3+CD4+CD8-CD45RO+ cells were sorted as the memory CD4+ T cells. The sequence came from an adult in good health and CMV-seropositive. The specimen was memory CD4+ T cells from blood. V gene TRBV7-8 combines with J gene TRBJ1-2; D unclear. The CDR3 DNA reads as TGTGCCCCCCCCCTGGATGGCTACACCTTC. This codes for CAPPLDGYTF.